The entry below describes one T cell receptor (beta chain). This sample is part of a study of blood T cell repertoires in COVID-19. As for the study in general: The samples span acute and convalescent COVID-19 from the United States, Italy and Spain. From T cells, B-cell-depleted T cells, or PBMCs came the material, which was cDNA or gDNA.

Methods used by the authors: Reference gene primer amplification gave estimated nucleated cell counts. Assay used: immunoSEQ multiplex PCR; TCRdb lists only in-frame clones, some missing. V and J calls and clone size follow that table, whereas D and trimming were derived from the DNA. The sample consists of about 130,000 clones, more than 75% of them appearing once. Germline loops: CDR1 SGHRS, CDR2 YFSETQ. V lost 0 bases to trimming and J lost 0 bases, with 13 bases between them. This CDR3 is built from 17 residues. Sample: peripheral blood. The V and J genes are TRBV5-1 and TRBJ1-3, with D unresolved. The TCR comes from a woman aged 55-69 years with acute or convalescent COVID-19. The CDR3 bases are TGCGCCAGCAGCTTGGGTCATGGGAGAAGCTCTGGAAACACCATATATTTT. Translated: CASSLGHGRSSGNTIYF.